Listed here are 9 T cell receptor beta chains from one sample, sequenced in a study of CXCR3-negative and CXCR3-positive naive CD8 T cells. cDNA libraries for TRB were generated by 5' RACE incorporating UMI labels. TCRdb reanalyzed the 5' RACE reads and collapses them to one entry per CDR3 protein, without DNA. This sample's clone table lists about 39,000 distinct CDR3 sequences. The sequencing sample was made of naive CXCR3- CD8+ T cells from blood. Documented subset: CD45RO-CCR7+CD27+CD95- naive CD8+ T cells lacking CXCR3 (TNR3-). The receptor set was obtained from a human donor in good health. Some clones in this sample may be carry-over from other donors' samples.

The rearrangement uses TRBV29-1 and TRBJ2-1; TCRdb's D call of TRBD2 is untestable without DNA. CDR1 is SQVTM, CDR2 ANQGSEA, per germline. The CDR3 loop spans 12 amino acids. This CDR3 reads CSVERTSNEQFF.

Considering frequency, this clonotype is medium-sized (0.01 to 0.1%). The chain employs TRBV20-1 and TRBJ1-5. The CDR3 is 15 amino acids. The germline V gene encodes CDR1 DFQATT and CDR2 SNEGSKA (reference sequence). The CDR3 is CSARDMGEGNQPQHF.

The chain combines TRBV28 with TRBJ2-4; TCRdb designates TRBD1, a call that cannot be tested without DNA. CDR1 is MDHEN, CDR2 SYDVKM, per germline. The CDR3 consists of 13 residues. The CDR3 reads CAANPGAGTVQYF.

V gene TRBV4-3 combines with J gene TRBJ2-7. CDR3 length: 15 amino acids. Germline CDR1 and CDR2: LGHNA and YSLEER. CDR3 amino acids: CASSQDSAANYEQYF.

The chain carries TRBV11-2 and TRBJ2-5. Germline V gives CDR1 SGHAT, CDR2 FQNNGV. The CDR3 totals 12 residues. CDR3 region: CASSLVFKTQYF. Combining the CDR3 with reference TRBV11-2 and TRBJ2-5 gives the whole variable domain EAGVAQSPRYKIIEKRQSVAFWCNPISGHATLYWYQQILGQGPKLLIQFQNNGVVDDSQLPKDRFSAERLKGVDSTLKIQPAKLEDSAVYLCASSLVFKTQYFGPGTRLLVL.

The V call is TRBV2, the J call TRBJ2-1; absent DNA, TCRdb's TRBD1 call cannot be checked. Germline V gene sequence: CDR1 SNHLY, CDR2 FYNNEI. This CDR3 region has 12 residues. CDR3 in amino acids: CASSSGVNEQFF.

The chain joins TRBV18 to TRBJ1-1; TCRdb calls TRBD1, which cannot be checked without DNA. This CDR3 has 15 amino acids. Germline CDR1 KGHSH, CDR2 LQKENI. CDR3: CASSPETGGDTEAFF.

CDR3 protein: CGSTSTGELFF. J is TRBJ2-2 and V is TRBV12-3 or TRBV12-4. The length of the CDR3 is 11 residues.

The chain is built from TRBV4-2 and TRBJ1-6; with no DNA, the TCRdb D assignment of TRBD1 cannot be verified. The CDR3 extends over 15 amino acids. CDR1 is LGHNA and CDR2 is YNFKEQ in the germline V gene. This CDR3 is CASSQDAGLNSPLHF.